This T cell receptor (beta chain) was found in a study of shared clonotypes between healthy human individuals. All the donors were Caucasian adults who lived in Nashville, Tennessee. Study results and limitations: Blood was the sole source, and tissue repertoires probably differ.

V shed 4 bases and J 2 bases; nucleotides not matched to a gene: 5. Germline assignment: CDR1 SGHRS and CDR2 YFSETQ. CDR3 length equals 14 residues. A remark on this clone: What it binds is not known.

The test was conducted at deep level. Assay: immunoSEQ multiplex PCR; the TCRdb copy retains only in-frame clones and omits some. The table shows under 600,000 clones, with around three quarters occurring only once. This sequence joins TRBV5-1 and TRBJ2-5, with 7 bases fitting TRBD1. This sequence was found in a woman in her 40s in good health. Some clones in this sample may be carry-over from other donors' samples. Sequenced: PBMCs. The CDR3 DNA reads as TGCGCCAGCAGCCCAGGGGACAGACAAGAGACCCAGTACTTC. Amino acid sequence: CASSPGDRQETQYF.